Following are 29 T cell receptor beta chains from one sample sequenced in a study of T cell responses to AZD1222 COVID-19 vaccine. Method: immunoSEQ multiplex PCR; TCRdb's copy keeps in-frame clones and lacks some. The sample records roughly 80,000 clones, around nine tenths being singletons. This material consisted of peripheral blood, taken on day 0 of MenACWY control vaccination. These receptors all come from an adult in good health.

This sequence joins TRBV12-3 or TRBV12-4 and TRBJ2-2; D gene unclear. The CDR3 contains 13 residues. Trimming removed 2 bases from V and 5 bases from J, with 6 bases in between. CDR3 sequence: CASSLWVTGELFF. For the CDR3, the DNA is TGTGCCAGCAGTTTATGGGTTACCGGGGAGCTGTTTTTT.

The chain uses TRBV28 and TRBJ1-5, with a possible D match to TRBD1 (5 bases). The CDR3 contains 12 residues. Germline V gives CDR1 MDHEN, CDR2 SYDVKM. V was shortened by 6 bases and J by 6 bases, with 9 bases between the two germline ends. The CDR3 region is CASSPRGQPQHF. The CDR3 coding sequence is TGTGCCAGCAGCCCGAGGGGTCAGCCCCAGCATTTT.

The chain combines TRBV7-7 with TRBJ1-1, with D possibly being TRBD1 (5 bases). V was trimmed by 5 bases and J by 1 base, leaving 8 bases between them. Germline-derived CDR1 and CDR2 are SSHAT and FNYEAQ (reference sequence). The CDR3 covers 13 residues. CDR3 nucleotide sequence: TGTGCCAGCAGCCTCGACAGGAACACTGAAGCTTTCTTT. As protein: CASSLDRNTEAFF.

This chain joins TRBV18 and TRBJ1-2; 7 positions match TRBD1. The CDR3 contains 12 residues. Trimming took 6 bases from V and 7 from J; bases not matched to a gene: 5. The germline V gene has CDR1 KGHSH and CDR2 LQKENI. The CDR3 reads CASSPGTVGYTF. CDR3 in DNA: TGTGCCAGCTCCCCCGGGACAGTTGGCTACACCTTC.

This chain uses TRBV9 with TRBJ1-2; a possible D gene is TRBD1 (5 bases). Germline V CDR1 and CDR2: SGDLS, YYNGEE. The CDR3 is 15 amino acids. Trimming shortened V by 0 bases and J by 4 bases, and 13 bases separated the two germline ends. The CDR3 protein is CASSVGGISGYGYTF. The CDR3, as DNA: TGTGCCAGCAGCGTAGGGGGGATCTCTGGCTATGGCTACACCTTC.

This chain uses TRBV3-1 (or the pseudogene TRBV3-2) with TRBJ2-1; 10 nucleotides line up with TRBD2. J lost 3 bases, V lost 1 base, and 9 bases had no gene match. The CDR3 extends over 18 amino acids. Per the germline V gene, CDR1 is LGHDT and CDR2 is YNNKEL (reference sequence). CDR3 bases: TGTGCCAGCAGCCAAGCCTACTCGGCTAGCGGGGGCTACAATGAGCAGTTCTTC. It yields the protein CASSQAYSASGGYNEQFF.

The V call is TRBV28, the J call TRBJ1-3; D gene ambiguous. Germline V CDR1 and CDR2: MDHEN, SYDVKM. The CDR3 runs to 15 residues. Trimming pared 1 base from V and 0 bases from J, leaving 7 bases between. CDR3 nucleotide sequence: TGTGCCAGCAGTTTATTTGGTTCCTCTGGAAACACCATATATTTT. Translation gives CASSLFGSSGNTIYF.

V gene TRBV6-5 combines with J gene TRBJ1-2; the D is unclear. The CDR3 spans 14 residues. The V gene's germline CDR1 is MNHEY and CDR2 SVGAGI. Between the trimmed V and J ends, which lost 0 bases and 1 base, there was a span of 6 bases. DNA of the CDR3: TGTGCCAGCAGTTACTCTCACAGTAACTATGGCTACACCTTC. Translated, it gives CASSYSHSNYGYTF.

The chain couples TRBV18 to TRBJ2-7, with 8 bases fitting TRBD1. The CDR3 is made up of 16 amino acids. CDR1 KGHSH and CDR2 LQKENI come from the germline V gene. Unmatched junction bases numbered 13, after V lost 3 bases and J lost 6 bases. CDR3 coding DNA: TGTGCCAGCTCACCTCCAGCCGGACAGGGTCACGGCGAGCAGTACTTC. Translation: CASSPPAGQGHGEQYF.

The chain is built from TRBV27 and TRBJ2-1; D might be TRBD1 or TRBD2, each matching 5 bases. V lost 5 bases and J lost 8, with 10 bases in between. This CDR3 comprises 12 residues. CDR1 and CDR2 from the germline V gene are MNHEY and SMNVEV (reference sequence). The CDR3 DNA reads TGTGCCAGCAGTGTCTGGGGGTATGAGCAGTTCTTC. As protein: CASSVWGYEQFF.

The chain uses TRBV10-2 and TRBJ1-5, with TRBD1 matching over 7 bases. Germline CDR1 is WSHSY and CDR2 is SAAADI. Germline trimming cut 10 bases from V and 4 bases from J; bases unmatched to any gene: 4. CDR3 length equals 12 residues. The CDR3 DNA is TGCGCCACCGCAGGGGGTAATCAGCCCCAGCATTTT. It translates to CATAGGNQPQHF.

The V call is TRBV29-1, the J call TRBJ2-2, with 8 nucleotides matching TRBD2. Germline CDR1 is SQVTM and CDR2 is ANQGSEA. Germline trimming cut 6 bases from V and 1 base from J; bases unmatched to any gene: 7. This CDR3 spans 15 amino acids. Written as DNA, the CDR3 is TGCAGCGTGGCCCCACTAGCGGTGAACACCGGGGAGCTGTTTTTT. Its protein is CSVAPLAVNTGELFF.

The V gene is TRBV28, the J gene TRBJ2-1, with 11 bases identical to TRBD2. The germline gives CDR1 MDHEN, CDR2 SYDVKM. This CDR3 is 14 amino acids long. The V and J ends lost 3 bases and 7 bases, in that order; junction bases with no gene match: 2. CDR3 loop: CASSFSSGRNEQFF. The CDR3 DNA reads TGTGCCAGCAGTTTCTCTAGCGGGAGGAATGAGCAGTTCTTC. The variable domain in full, completed from reference TRBV28 and TRBJ2-1, reads DVKVTQSSRYLVKRTGEKVFLECVQDMDHENMFWYRQDPGLGLRLIYFSYDVKMKEKGDIPEGYSVSREKKERFSLILESASTNQTSMYLCASSFSSGRNEQFFGPGTRLTVL.

The chain has TRBV6-5 and TRBJ2-1, with no clear D. CDR1 is MNHEY, CDR2 SVGAGI, per germline. Trimming took off 8 bases at V and 7 bases at J, with 18 bases between the two ends. The CDR3 loop spans 14 amino acids. The CDR3 loop reads CASQKNFHGNEQFF. The DNA of the CDR3 is TGTGCCAGCCAAAAAAATTTCCATGGTAATGAGCAGTTCTTC.

V usage is TRBV10-3 and J usage is TRBJ2-2; the D gene could be TRBD1 or TRBD2 (5 bases each). The CDR3 loop spans 14 amino acids. Germline CDR1 ENHRY, CDR2 SYGVKD. Trimming cost V 6 bases and J 0 bases, with 8 bases left between them. CDR3 protein: CAIRRGANTGELFF. CDR3 bases: TGTGCCATCAGAAGGGGAGCGAACACCGGGGAGCTGTTTTTT.

The chain links TRBV15 to TRBJ2-7, with D perhaps TRBD1 (6 bases). CDR3 size: 16 residues. The V gene lost 1 base and the J gene lost 7 bases, with 20 bases spanning the gap. Per germline, CDR1 LNHNV and CDR2 YYDKDF (reference sequence). The CDR3 sequence is CATSRGGARGTREQYF. DNA of the CDR3: TGTGCCACCAGCAGAGGTGGGGCCAGAGGGACAAGAGAGCAGTACTTC.

The chain recombines TRBV2 with TRBJ1-5; 12 nucleotides align to TRBD1. The V gene's germline CDR1 is SNHLY and CDR2 FYNNEI. There are 15 residues in the CDR3. V lost 6 bases, J lost 6 bases, and 6 bases stayed unmatched. The CDR3 loop reads CASRPGQGATQPQHF. The CDR3 coding sequence is TGTGCCAGCAGACCGGGACAGGGGGCAACTCAGCCCCAGCATTTT.

J is TRBJ1-5 and V is TRBV6-2 or TRBV6-3; unclear D gene. The CDR3 runs to 13 residues. The V and J ends lost 4 bases and 3 bases respectively, with 7 bases between them. Germline-derived CDR1 and CDR2 are MNHEY and SVGEGT. CDR3 bases: TGTGCCAGCAGTTTCGGCCTCAATCAGCCCCAGCATTTT. Its protein is CASSFGLNQPQHF.

DNA for the CDR3: TGTGCCAGCAGCCAAGATGAGACTAGCGGGAGCAACGAGCAGTACTTC. This encodes CASSQDETSGSNEQYF. V is TRBV4-2 and J is TRBJ2-7, with TRBD2 matching over 12 bases. V trimming: 0 bases; J trimming: 5 bases; junction bases outside the gene matches: 5. The germline CDR1 and CDR2 sequences are LGHNA and YNFKEQ. This CDR3 has 16 amino acids.

This clone was detected once. The chain employs TRBV30 and TRBJ2-7; TRBD1 matches 7 bases. This CDR3 spans 17 amino acids. Germline V gene lookup returns CDR1 GTSNPN and CDR2 SVGIG (reference sequence). The V and J ends lost 4 bases and 5 bases, in that order; junction bases with no gene match: 20. CDR3 bases: TGTGCCTGGAATCCTTACAACCGGGACAGAGGTCGGCACGAGCAGTACTTC. It encodes CAWNPYNRDRGRHEQYF. Looking up the rest from reference TRBV30 and TRBJ2-7 gives the full variable domain: SQTIHQWPATLVQPVGSPLSLECTVEGTSNPNLYWYRQAAGRGLQLLFYSVGIGQISSEVPQNLSASRPQDRQFILSSKKLLLSDSGFYLCAWNPYNRDRGRHEQYFGPGTRLTVT.

V usage is TRBV19 and J usage is TRBJ1-5; perhaps TRBD1 as D (6 bases). Germline lookup yields CDR1 LNHDA and CDR2 SQIVND (reference sequence). The V and J ends lost 2 bases and 10 bases respectively, with 9 bases between them. This CDR3 has 12 amino acids. The CDR3 protein is CASSIRGGPQHF. The CDR3 DNA sequence: TGTGCCAGTAGTATACGGGGGGGCCCCCAGCATTTT.

This clone was detected a few times. V and J are TRBV19 and TRBJ1-5; D is unclear. The length of the CDR3 is 15 residues. The V end lost 3 bases, the J end lost 3 bases, and 12 bases lay between the germline ends. CDR1 and CDR2 (germline): LNHDA, SQIVND (reference sequence). The CDR3 region has the DNA TGTGCCAGTAGTATCCTTGGACGGATCAATCAGCCCCAGCATTTT. It specifies CASSILGRINQPQHF. The whole variable domain, filled in from reference TRBV19 and TRBJ1-5, reads DGGITQSPKYLFRKEGQNVTLSCEQNLNHDAMYWYRQDPGQGLRLIYYSQIVNDFQKGDIAEGYSVSREKKESFPLTVTSAQKNPTAFYLCASSILGRINQPQHFGDGTRLSIL.

This CDR3 is CASSRSANTEAFF. The DNA for the CDR3 is TGTGCCAGCAGCCGGTCCGCGAACACTGAAGCTTTCTTT. This rearrangement joins TRBV3-1 (or the pseudogene TRBV3-2) to TRBJ1-1; D gene unclear. The V gene lost 4 bases and the J gene lost 1 base, with 7 bases spanning the gap. The CDR3 is made up of 13 amino acids. Germline V gives CDR1 LGHDT, CDR2 YNNKEL (reference sequence).

The chain combines TRBV7-9 with TRBJ2-5, with D maybe TRBD1 (6 bases). V lost 6 bases and J 9 bases, leaving 17 bases between the germline ends. The CDR3 covers 13 residues. CDR1 SEHNR and CDR2 FQNEAQ come from the germline V gene (reference sequence). CDR3 DNA sequence: TGTGCCAGCAGTAACGACAGGTTGAGGGCCCAGTACTTC. It specifies CASSNDRLRAQYF.

The V gene is TRBV7-2, the J gene TRBJ2-4; 10 nucleotides match TRBD2. Trimming at V came to 5 bases and at J to 16 bases, leaving 14 bases not matched to a gene. This CDR3 has 14 amino acids. CDR1 SGHTA and CDR2 FQGNSA come from the germline V gene. CDR3 sequence: CASSAPSSSGSFYF. The CDR3 DNA follows: TGTGCCAGCAGCGCCCCCTCTTCTAGCGGGAGTTTCTACTTC.

The V call is TRBV28, the J call TRBJ2-2; 8 bases line up with TRBD1. CDR1 MDHEN and CDR2 SYDVKM come from the germline V gene. V lost 1 base, J lost 0 bases, and 1 base stayed unmatched. The CDR3 covers 16 residues. The CDR3 nucleotides are TGTGCCAGCAGTTTATTGGACAGGGCGAACACCGGGGAGCTGTTTTTT. Residues: CASSLLDRANTGELFF. The full variable domain, its missing parts supplied by reference TRBV28 and TRBJ2-2, is DVKVTQSSRYLVKRTGEKVFLECVQDMDHENMFWYRQDPGLGLRLIYFSYDVKMKEKGDIPEGYSVSREKKERFSLILESASTNQTSMYLCASSLLDRANTGELFFGEGSRLTVL.

The chain uses TRBV6-5 and TRBJ2-7, with TRBD1 matching over 10 bases. Per germline, CDR1 MNHEY and CDR2 SVGAGI. This CDR3 comprises 15 residues. After removal of 0 bases from V and 5 bases from J, the junction contained 4 bases not matched to a gene. CDR3 DNA sequence: TGTGCCAGCAGTTACTCGACGACAGGGGGCGACGAGCAGTACTTC. This gives the protein CASSYSTTGGDEQYF.

V usage is TRBV7-3 and J usage is TRBJ2-1; 12 bases agree with TRBD2. CDR1 and CDR2 from the germline V gene are SGHTA and FQGTGA. CDR3 length: 18 residues. V trimming: 0 bases; J trimming: 6 bases; junction bases outside the gene matches: 9. CDR3 DNA: TGTGCCAGCAGCTTAACGTCGACTAGCGGGAGCGTAGGCAATGAGCAGTTCTTC. Encoded protein: CASSLTSTSGSVGNEQFF.

The chain carries TRBV9 and TRBJ2-7; D unclear. This CDR3 has 14 residues. V lost 4 bases and J lost 4, with 15 bases in between. Germline values: CDR1 SGDLS, CDR2 YYNGEE. The CDR3 sequence: CASSPDLMAYEQYF. The CDR3 bases are TGTGCCAGCAGCCCGGACCTTATGGCTTACGAGCAGTACTTC. Together with reference TRBV9 and TRBJ2-7, the CDR3 gives the full variable domain: DSGVTQTPKHLITATGQRVTLRCSPRSGDLSVYWYQQSLDQGLQFLIQYYNGEERAKGNILERFSAQQFPDLHSELNLSSLELGDSALYFCASSPDLMAYEQYFGPGTRLTVT.